This TCR beta chain appears in the sequencing data of a study of cytomegalovirus exposure and HLA in healthy donors. Across the whole study: Of several hundred genotyped donors, 81% grouped in the Caucasian-associated ancestry cluster.

Whole-study results and caveats: CMV serostatus was the sole immune exposure data available. Sequencing likely caused a cluster of highly shared sequence variants. Researchers reported in a later analysis that common viral pathogens appeared linked to several top clusters.

From germline, CDR1 is SGHVS and CDR2 FQNEAQ. The CDR3 spans 14 residues. V shed 3 bases and J shed 6 bases, with 15 bases lying between them. Concerning this clone itself: What it recognizes is unknown.

It was with 60 Vbeta and 13 Jbeta primers that the PCR ran. TCRdb keeps only in-frame clones here, not all; method: immunoSEQ multiplex PCR. The sample yields approximately 150,000 clones, approximately 65% seen once. The genes are TRBV7-8 and TRBJ2-7, with a weak D call TRBD2 (5 bases). This TCR came from a woman aged 55 to 70 in good health and CMV-seronegative. The sample comprised PBMCs. CDR3 sequence (DNA): TGTGCCAGCAGCTTCTCGCTAGCAAGTCCCGAGCAGTACTTC. This gives the protein CASSFSLASPEQYF. Looking up the rest from reference TRBV7-8 and TRBJ2-7 gives the full variable domain: GAGVSQSPRYKVAKRGQDVALRCDPISGHVSLFWYQQALGQGPEFLTYFQNEAQLDKSGLPSDRFFAERPEGSVSTLKIQRTQQEDSAVYLCASSFSLASPEQYFGPGTRLTVT.